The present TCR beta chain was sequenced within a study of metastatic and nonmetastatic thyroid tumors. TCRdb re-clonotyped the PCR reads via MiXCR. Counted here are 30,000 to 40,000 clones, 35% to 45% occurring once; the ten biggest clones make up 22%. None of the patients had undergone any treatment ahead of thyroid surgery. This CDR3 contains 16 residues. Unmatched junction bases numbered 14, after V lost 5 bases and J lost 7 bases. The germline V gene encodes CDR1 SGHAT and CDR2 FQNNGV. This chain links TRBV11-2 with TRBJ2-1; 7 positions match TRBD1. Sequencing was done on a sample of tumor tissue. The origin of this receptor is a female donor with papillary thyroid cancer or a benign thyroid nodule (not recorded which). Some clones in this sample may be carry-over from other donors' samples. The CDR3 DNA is TGTGCCAGCAGCACACACACAGGGGCGTGGGAAAATGAGCAGTTCTTC. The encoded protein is CASSTHTGAWENEQFF.